What follows describes a single TCR beta chain. The PCR contained 60 Vbeta and 13 Jbeta primers. The data were produced by immunoSEQ multiplex PCR, yet TCRdb's version contains in-frame clones alone and is incomplete. The sample lists 150,000 to 200,000 clones, approximately 80% occurring once. The data derive from a study of cytomegalovirus exposure and HLA in healthy donors. The germline V gene encodes CDR1 SGHDN and CDR2 FVKESK. V was cut by 4 bases and J by 7 bases, with 10 bases left in between. The CDR3 spans 12 residues. The rearrangement joins TRBV14 to TRBJ2-5; tentative D call: TRBD1 (6 bases). This sequence was found in a woman between 40 and 55 years old in good health and CMV-seropositive. Sequenced: PBMCs. The CDR3 sequence: CASSPTGWTQYF. The CDR3 DNA follows: TGTGCCAGCAGCCCGACAGGATGGACCCAGTACTTC.